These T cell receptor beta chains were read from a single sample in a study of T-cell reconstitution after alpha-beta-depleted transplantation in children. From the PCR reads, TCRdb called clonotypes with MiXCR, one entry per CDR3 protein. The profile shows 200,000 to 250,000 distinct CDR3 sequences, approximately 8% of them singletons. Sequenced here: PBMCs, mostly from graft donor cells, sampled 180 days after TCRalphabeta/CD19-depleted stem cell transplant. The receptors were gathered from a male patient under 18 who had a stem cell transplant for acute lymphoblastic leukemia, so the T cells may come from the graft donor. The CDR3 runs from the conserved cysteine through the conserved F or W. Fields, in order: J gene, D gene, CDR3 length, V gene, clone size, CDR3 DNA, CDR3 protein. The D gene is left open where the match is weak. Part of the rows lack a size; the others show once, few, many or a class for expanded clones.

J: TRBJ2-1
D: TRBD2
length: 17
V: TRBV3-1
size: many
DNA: TGTGCCAGCAGCCAACCAGGACTAGCGGGGGCCTACAATGAGCAGTTCTTC
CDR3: CASSQPGLAGAYNEQFF

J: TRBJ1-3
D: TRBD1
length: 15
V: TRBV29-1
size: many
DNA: TGCAGCGTTGAAGTCAGGGGGGATCCTGGAAACACCATATATTTT
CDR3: CSVEVRGDPGNTIYF

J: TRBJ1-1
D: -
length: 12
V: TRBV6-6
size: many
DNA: TGTGCCAGCAGTTACCCGGCAGGGTACGCTTTCTTT
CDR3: CASSYPAGYAFF

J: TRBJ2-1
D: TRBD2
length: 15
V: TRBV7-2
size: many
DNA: TGTGCCAGCACCATGGGAGCGGGGGGTTACAATGAGCAGTTCTTC
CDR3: CASTMGAGGYNEQFF

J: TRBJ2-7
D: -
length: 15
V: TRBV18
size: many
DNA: TGTGCCAGCTCACCACTCAGGGGAGTCCCCTACGAGCAGTACTTC
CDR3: CASSPLRGVPYEQYF

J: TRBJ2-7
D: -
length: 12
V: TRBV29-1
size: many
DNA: TGCAGCGTTGAGACCCTGCTCTACGAGCAGTACTTC
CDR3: CSVETLLYEQYF

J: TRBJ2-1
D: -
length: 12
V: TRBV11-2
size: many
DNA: TGTGCCAGCAGCCTCCTTATGGGTGAGCAGTTCTTC
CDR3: CASSLLMGEQFF

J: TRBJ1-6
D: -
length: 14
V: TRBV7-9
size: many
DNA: TGTGCCAGCAGCCCAGGCCTCCTTAATTCACCCCTCCACTTT
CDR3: CASSPGLLNSPLHF

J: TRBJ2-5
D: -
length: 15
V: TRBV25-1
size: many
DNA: TGTGCCAGCAGTGCCCGGTGGGGGATTCGGGAGACCCAGTACTTC
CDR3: CASSARWGIRETQYF

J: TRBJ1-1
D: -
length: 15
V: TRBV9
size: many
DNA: TGTGCCAGCAGCCTAAGGGACGGTTGGAGCACTGAAGCTTTCTTT
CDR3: CASSLRDGWSTEAFF

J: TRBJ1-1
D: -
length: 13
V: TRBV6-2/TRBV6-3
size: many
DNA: TGTGCCAGCAGTGTACAGGAGAACACTGAAGCTTTCTTT
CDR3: CASSVQENTEAFF

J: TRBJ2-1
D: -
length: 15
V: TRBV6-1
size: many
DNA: TGTGCCAGCAGTGGCCCGGGGGATTCCTACAATGAGCAGTTCTTC
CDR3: CASSGPGDSYNEQFF

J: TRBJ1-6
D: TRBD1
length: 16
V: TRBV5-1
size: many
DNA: TGCGCCAGCAGCACGTGGACAGGGACGTATAATTCACCCCTCCACTTT
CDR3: CASSTWTGTYNSPLHF

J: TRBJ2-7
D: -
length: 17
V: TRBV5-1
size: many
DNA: TGCGCCAGCAGCTTTACGGGACGACGGGGCCTCCTCGACGAGCAGTACTTC
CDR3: CASSFTGRRGLLDEQYF

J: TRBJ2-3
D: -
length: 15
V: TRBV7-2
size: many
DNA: TGTGCCAGCAGCTCCCCCGACAGGAGCACAGATACGCAGTATTTT
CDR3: CASSSPDRSTDTQYF

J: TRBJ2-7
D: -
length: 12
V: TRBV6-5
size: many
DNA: TGTGCCAGCAGCCGGGGCGTGGAAGAGCAGTACTTC
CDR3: CASSRGVEEQYF

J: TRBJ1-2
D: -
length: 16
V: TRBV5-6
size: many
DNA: TGTGCCAGCAGCTTAAAGGGGGAAGACCTTAACTATGGCTACACCTTC
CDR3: CASSLKGEDLNYGYTF

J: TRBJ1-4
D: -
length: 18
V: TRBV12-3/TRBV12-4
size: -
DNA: TGTACCTGCAGTTATGGGTCGATTTCAGGGAGGACTAATGAAAAACTGTTTTTT
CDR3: CTCSYGSISGRTNEKLFF

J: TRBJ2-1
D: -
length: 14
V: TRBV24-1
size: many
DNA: TGTGCCACCAGTGATACTGAGGGCCGGGAGAGGCAGTTCTTC
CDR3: CATSDTEGRERQFF

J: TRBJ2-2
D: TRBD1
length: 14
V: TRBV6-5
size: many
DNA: TGTGCCAGCAGTTACTGGACAGGGACCGGGGAGCTGTTTTTT
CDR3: CASSYWTGTGELFF

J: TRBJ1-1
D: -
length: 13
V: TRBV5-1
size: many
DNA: TGCGCCAGCAAAGGGGTTGGGGACACTGAAGCTTTCTTT
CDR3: CASKGVGDTEAFF

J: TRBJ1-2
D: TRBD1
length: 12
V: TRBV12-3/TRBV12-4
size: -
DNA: TGTGCCAGCAGTAGGACAGGGAATGGCTACACCTTC
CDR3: CASSRTGNGYTF

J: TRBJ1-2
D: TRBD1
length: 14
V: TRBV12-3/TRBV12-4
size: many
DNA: TGTGCCAGCAGCCGGGACAGTTCTAACTATGGCTACACCTTC
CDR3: CASSRDSSNYGYTF

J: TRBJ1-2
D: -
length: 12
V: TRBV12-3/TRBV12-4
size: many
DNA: TGTGCCAGCAGTTTCGGGGGAAGGGGCTACACCTTC
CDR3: CASSFGGRGYTF

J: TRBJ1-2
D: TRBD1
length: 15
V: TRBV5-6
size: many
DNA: TGTGCCAGCAGCTCGTCCGGGACAGTTAACTATGGCTACACCTTC
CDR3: CASSSSGTVNYGYTF

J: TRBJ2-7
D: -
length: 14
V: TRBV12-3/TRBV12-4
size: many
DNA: TGTGCCAGCAGTTTCTACAGGATTATTTCCGAGCAGTACTTC
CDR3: CASSFYRIISEQYF

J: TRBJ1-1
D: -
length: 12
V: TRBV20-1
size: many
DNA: TGCAGTGTGTACAGGGCGAACACTGAAGCTTTCTTT
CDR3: CSVYRANTEAFF

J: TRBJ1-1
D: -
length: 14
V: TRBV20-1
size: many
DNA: TGCAGTGCTATCCTCCAGCCCATGAACACTGAAGCTTTCTTT
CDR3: CSAILQPMNTEAFF

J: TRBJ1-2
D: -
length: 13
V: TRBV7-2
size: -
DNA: TGTGCCAGCAGCCTCCTTCCCTACTATGGCTACACCTTC
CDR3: CASSLLPYYGYTF

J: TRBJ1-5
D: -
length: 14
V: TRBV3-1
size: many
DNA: TGTGCCAGCAGCCCCTCCTACACGATCCAGCCCCAGCATTTT
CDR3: CASSPSYTIQPQHF

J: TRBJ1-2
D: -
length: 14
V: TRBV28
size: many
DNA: TGTGCCAGCAGTTTGTCTTCAGGGTTGGGTGGCTACACCTTC
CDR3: CASSLSSGLGGYTF

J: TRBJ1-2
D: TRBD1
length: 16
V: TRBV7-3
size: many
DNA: TGTGCCAGCAGCCCTTTTACAGGGGGCGTAAACTATGGCTACACCTTC
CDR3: CASSPFTGGVNYGYTF

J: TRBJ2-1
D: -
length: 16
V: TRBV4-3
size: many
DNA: TGCGCCAGCAGCCAAGGCCTAGCAACTCGCTACAATGAGCAGTTCTTC
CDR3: CASSQGLATRYNEQFF

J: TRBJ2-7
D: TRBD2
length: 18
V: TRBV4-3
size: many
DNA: TGCGCCAGCAGCCAAGATTTCACTAGCGGGGGGCGATTCTACGAGCAGTACTTC
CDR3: CASSQDFTSGGRFYEQYF

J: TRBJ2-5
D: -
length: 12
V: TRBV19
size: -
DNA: TGTGCCACCAGAAGCCAGCAAGAGACCCAGTACTTC
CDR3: CATRSQQETQYF

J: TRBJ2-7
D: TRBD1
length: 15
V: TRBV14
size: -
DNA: TGTGCCAGCAGCCCGCTGGGGACAGGGTTTTACGAGCAGTACTTC
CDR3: CASSPLGTGFYEQYF

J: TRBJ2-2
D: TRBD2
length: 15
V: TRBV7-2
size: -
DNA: TGTGCCAGCAGCATCACTAGCGGATACACCGGGGAGCTGTTTTTT
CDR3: CASSITSGYTGELFF

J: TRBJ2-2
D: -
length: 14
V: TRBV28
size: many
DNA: TGTGCCAGCAGTTTAGCAGGGATTGCCGGGGAGCTGTTTTTT
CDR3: CASSLAGIAGELFF

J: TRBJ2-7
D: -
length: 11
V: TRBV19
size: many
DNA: TGTGCCAGTATGACACTTTACGAGCAGTACTTC
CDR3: CASMTLYEQYF

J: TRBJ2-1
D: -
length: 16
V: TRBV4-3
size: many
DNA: TGCGCCAGCAGCCCGAAAGGACGGACTTCCTACAATGAGCAGTTCTTC
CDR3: CASSPKGRTSYNEQFF

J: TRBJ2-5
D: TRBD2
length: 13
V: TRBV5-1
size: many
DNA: TGCGCCAGCAGCCCTGGACTAGCGGAGACCCAGTACTTC
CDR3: CASSPGLAETQYF

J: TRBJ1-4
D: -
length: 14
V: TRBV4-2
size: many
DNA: TGTGCCAGCAGCCAAGACAGGGGCACTGAAAAACTGTTTTTT
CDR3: CASSQDRGTEKLFF

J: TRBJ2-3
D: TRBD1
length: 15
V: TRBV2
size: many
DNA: TGTGCCAGCAAGAGCTCGGGACAGAGCACAGATACGCAGTATTTT
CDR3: CASKSSGQSTDTQYF

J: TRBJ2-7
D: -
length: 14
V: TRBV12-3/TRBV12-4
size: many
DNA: TGTGCCAGCAGTTTAAAAGGGACAACCTACGAGCAGTACTTC
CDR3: CASSLKGTTYEQYF

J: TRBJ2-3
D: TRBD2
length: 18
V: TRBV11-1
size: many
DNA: TGTGCCAGCAGCTTACAGAGAGGGATGCGGGGGAGCACAGATACGCAGTATTTT
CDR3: CASSLQRGMRGSTDTQYF

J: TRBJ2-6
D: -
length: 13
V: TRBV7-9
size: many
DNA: TGTGCCACCCGGATCTCTGGGGCCAACGTCCTGACTTTC
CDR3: CATRISGANVLTF

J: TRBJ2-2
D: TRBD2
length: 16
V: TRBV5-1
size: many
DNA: TGCGCCAGCAGCGCCAGCGGGGGCTTCAACACCGGGGAGCTGTTTTTT
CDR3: CASSASGGFNTGELFF

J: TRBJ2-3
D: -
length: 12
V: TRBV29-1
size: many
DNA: TGCAGCGCCCAACTCGGGGGCGATACGCAGTATTTT
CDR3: CSAQLGGDTQYF

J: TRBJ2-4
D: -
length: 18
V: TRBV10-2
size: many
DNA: TGCGCCAGCAGTGCAGGCCCCACACCGGGACTAGCCAAAAACATTCAGTACTTC
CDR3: CASSAGPTPGLAKNIQYF

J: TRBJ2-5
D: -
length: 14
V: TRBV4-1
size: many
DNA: TGCGCCAGCAGCCAAGTGGACAACCAAGAGACCCAGTACTTC
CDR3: CASSQVDNQETQYF

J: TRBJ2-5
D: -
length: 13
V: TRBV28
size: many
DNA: TGTGCCAGCAGTACTAGGAACCAAGAGACCCAGTACTTC
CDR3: CASSTRNQETQYF

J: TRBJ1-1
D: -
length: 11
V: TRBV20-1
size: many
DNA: TGCAGTGCCGGGGGGAACACTGAAGCTTTCTTT
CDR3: CSAGGNTEAFF

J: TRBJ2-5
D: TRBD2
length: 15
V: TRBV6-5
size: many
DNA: TGTGCCAGCAGTAACTTAGCGGGGGGGCAAGAGACCCAGTACTTC
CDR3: CASSNLAGGQETQYF

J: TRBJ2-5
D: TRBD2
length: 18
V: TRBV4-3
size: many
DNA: TGCGCCAGCAGCCAAGGGGGACTAGCGGGGGGGGCCCAAGAGACCCAGTACTTC
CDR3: CASSQGGLAGGAQETQYF